Shown below are 17 T cell receptor beta chains from a single sample sequenced in a study of identical twins. TCRdb itself ran the 5' RACE reads through MiXCR, one entry per CDR3 protein. The sample has some 440,000 distinct CDR3 sequences, roughly 26% seen once. The same specimen was also included in a second study, on T cells expressing NK-cell markers.

The sample comprised CD4+ T cells sorted from blood. Receptors originate from a woman younger than 30 in good health.

This clonotype turned up a few times. The V and J genes are TRBV7-2 and TRBJ1-2, with D tentatively TRBD1 (5 bases). The CDR3 consists of 14 residues. The V gene lost 2 bases and the J gene lost 3 bases, with 10 bases spanning the gap. Looked up from germline, CDR1 is SGHTA and CDR2 is FQGNSA. The DNA of the CDR3 is TGTGCCAGCAGCTTAAACAGGAAAGACTATGGCTACACCTTC. Protein sequence: CASSLNRKDYGYTF.

The chain couples TRBV27 to TRBJ1-4; TRBD1 agrees at 8 bases. With V trimmed by 3 bases and J by 8 bases, 11 bases remained unmatched. CDR3 length: 16 residues. Germline CDR1 MNHEY, CDR2 SMNVEV (reference sequence). In DNA form, the CDR3 reads TGTGCCAGCAGTTTTGGCACAGGGGGTGTCGGAGAAAAACTGTTTTTT. Protein sequence: CASSFGTGGVGEKLFF.

This clonotype has a count of ten or more. The CDR3 sequence is CASSFGLSYEQYF. For the CDR3, the DNA is TGCGCCAGCAGCTTCGGTTTGTCCTACGAGCAGTACTTC. This chain connects TRBV5-1 to TRBJ2-7, with D hard to call. The CDR3 sequence is 13 residues long. CDR1 is SGHRS, CDR2 YFSETQ, per germline. V was trimmed by 2 bases and J by 1 base, leaving 7 bases between them. The complete variable domain, with remaining parts taken from reference TRBV5-1 and TRBJ2-7, reads KAGVTQTPRYLIKTRGQQVTLSCSPISGHRSVSWYQQTPGQGLQFLFEYFSETQRNKGNFPGRFSGRQFSNSRSEMNVSTLELGDSALYLCASSFGLSYEQYFGPGTRLTVT.

The V call is TRBV20-1, the J call TRBJ2-5; 9 positions agree with TRBD2. The CDR3 extends over 14 amino acids. V was pared by 6 bases and J by 2 bases, with 7 bases of the junction left unmatched. CDR1 DFQATT and CDR2 SNEGSKA come from the germline V gene (reference sequence). Here the CDR3 DNA reads TGCAGTGCGGGGCGGGGGGGCTGGCAAGAGACCCAGTACTTC. This sequence encodes CSAGRGGWQETQYF.

The table lists this clonotype with a few counts. The J gene is TRBJ1-2, the V gene TRBV3-1; D is possibly TRBD1 (6 bases). CDR3 length equals 14 residues. The germline CDR1 and CDR2 sequences are LGHDT and YNNKEL (reference sequence). V gave up 1 base and J gave up 6 bases, with 12 bases separating them. CDR3 in amino acids: CASSQGHRVHGYTF. The CDR3 nucleotides read TGTGCCAGCAGCCAAGGTCACAGGGTGCATGGCTACACCTTC.

This clonotype appeared a few times. The rearrangement links TRBV20-1 to TRBJ1-1; tentatively, D is TRBD1 (6 bases). The CDR3 extends over 12 amino acids. V lost 7 bases, J lost 5 bases, and 14 bases lay in between. Germline CDR1 is DFQATT and CDR2 is SNEGSKA (reference sequence). The DNA for the CDR3 is TGCAGTGTAGAGGGGGTTCTAACTGAAGCTTTCTTT. Amino acid sequence: CSVEGVLTEAFF.

This clonotype was seen only a few times. V usage is TRBV7-2 and J usage is TRBJ1-1; no firm D call. Germline V gene data show CDR1 as SGHTA and CDR2 as FQGNSA. V was clipped by 5 bases and J by 5 bases, with 3 bases between them. This CDR3 is built from 10 residues. The CDR3 region is CASSRTEAFF. DNA for the CDR3: TGTGCCAGCAGCCGAACTGAAGCTTTCTTT.

The chain joins TRBV5-1 to TRBJ2-1; TRBD2 aligns across 8 bases. V dropped 0 bases and J dropped 0; count of bases not matched to a gene: 11. The CDR3 length is 19 residues. Germline CDR1 and CDR2: SGHRS and YFSETQ. CDR3 bases: TGCGCCAGCAGCTTGGTTTTCTTAGCGGGACCCTCCTCCTACAATGAGCAGTTCTTC. Amino acid sequence: CASSLVFLAGPSSYNEQFF.

This clonotype was seen only a few times. The J gene is TRBJ2-3, the V gene TRBV7-9; 7 bases agree with TRBD2. The V gene end was trimmed by 5 bases and the J gene end by 1 base; junction bases not matched to a gene: 3. The CDR3 extends over 14 amino acids. The germline V gene has CDR1 SEHNR and CDR2 FQNEAQ (reference sequence). CDR3 sequence (DNA): TGTGCCAGCAGCAAAAGCGGGGGCACAGATACGCAGTATTTT. Translating it yields CASSKSGGTDTQYF.

The rearrangement uses TRBV9 and TRBJ2-5; the D is unclear. This CDR3 contains 13 residues. Germline V gene data show CDR1 as SGDLS and CDR2 as YYNGEE. V was clipped by 0 bases and J by 7 bases, with 10 bases between them. DNA of the CDR3: TGTGCCAGCAGCGTAGTTCTATCGGGGACCCAGTACTTC. This encodes CASSVVLSGTQYF.

The chain couples TRBV12-3 or TRBV12-4 to TRBJ1-3; no definite D call. The V end lost 6 bases, the J end lost 0 bases, and 9 bases lay between the germline ends. The CDR3 extends over 14 amino acids. As DNA, the CDR3 is TGTGCCAGCAGCTGGACTGGCTCTGGAAACACCATATATTTT. Translating gives CASSWTGSGNTIYF.

This chain uses TRBV6-1 with TRBJ1-2; no clear D. V gave up 5 bases and J gave up 3 bases, with 10 bases separating them. This CDR3 contains 13 residues. CDR1 is MNHNS and CDR2 is SASEGT in the germline V gene. CDR3 sequence: CASSRTADYGYTF. Here the CDR3 DNA reads TGTGCCAGCAGTCGGACGGCGGACTATGGCTACACCTTC.

V usage is TRBV28 and J usage is TRBJ2-7, with 9 bases fitting TRBD2. The V gene's germline CDR1 is MDHEN and CDR2 SYDVKM. Losses at the gene ends were 2 bases for V and 7 bases for J; bases not matched to a gene: 15. The CDR3 runs 17 residues. DNA of the CDR3: TGTGCCAGCAGTTTACCCGCCTTTCTAGCGGGGCCTGAGGAGCAGTACTTC. Translation: CASSLPAFLAGPEEQYF.

Only a few counts were recorded for this clonotype. The chain joins TRBV7-2 to TRBJ2-1, with 10 bases lining up with TRBD2. The junction had 12 bases not matched to a gene; V was cut back by 0 bases and J by 7 bases. In germline, CDR1 is SGHTA, CDR2 FQGNSA. The CDR3 runs to 18 residues. The CDR3 sequence: CASSLAGASGRIGNEQFF. For the CDR3, the DNA is TGTGCCAGCAGCTTAGCGGGAGCTAGCGGGAGAATTGGAAATGAGCAGTTCTTC.

This chain connects TRBV7-8 to TRBJ2-7; no clear D. V was clipped by 1 base and J by 4 bases, with 8 bases between them. The CDR3 totals 13 residues. Germline CDR1 reads SGHVS; CDR2 reads FQNEAQ. DNA for the CDR3: TGTGCCAGCAGCTTAGATAGCCTATACGAGCAGTACTTC. Its translation is CASSLDSLYEQYF. The full variable domain, with the rest looked up from reference TRBV7-8 and TRBJ2-7, is GAGVSQSPRYKVAKRGQDVALRCDPISGHVSLFWYQQALGQGPEFLTYFQNEAQLDKSGLPSDRFFAERPEGSVSTLKIQRTQQEDSAVYLCASSLDSLYEQYFGPGTRLTVT.

This rearrangement joins TRBV7-2 to TRBJ2-7; 8 bases match TRBD1. The length of the CDR3 is 15 residues. V lost 5 bases and J lost 2; bases outside the gene matches: 8. Germline assignment: CDR1 SGHTA and CDR2 FQGNSA. In nucleotides, the CDR3 is TGTGCCAGCAGCCTAGGGACAGGACCAACCTACGAGCAGTACTTC. Translating gives CASSLGTGPTYEQYF.

J is TRBJ2-6 and V is TRBV2; no clear D gene. The germline V and J ends were trimmed by 7 bases and 11 bases, with 6 bases remaining between them. Germline V gene data show CDR1 as SNHLY and CDR2 as FYNNEI. The CDR3 has 10 residues. Written as DNA, the CDR3 is TGTGCCAGCAAGGATCACGTCCTGACTTTC. Translating gives CASKDHVLTF.